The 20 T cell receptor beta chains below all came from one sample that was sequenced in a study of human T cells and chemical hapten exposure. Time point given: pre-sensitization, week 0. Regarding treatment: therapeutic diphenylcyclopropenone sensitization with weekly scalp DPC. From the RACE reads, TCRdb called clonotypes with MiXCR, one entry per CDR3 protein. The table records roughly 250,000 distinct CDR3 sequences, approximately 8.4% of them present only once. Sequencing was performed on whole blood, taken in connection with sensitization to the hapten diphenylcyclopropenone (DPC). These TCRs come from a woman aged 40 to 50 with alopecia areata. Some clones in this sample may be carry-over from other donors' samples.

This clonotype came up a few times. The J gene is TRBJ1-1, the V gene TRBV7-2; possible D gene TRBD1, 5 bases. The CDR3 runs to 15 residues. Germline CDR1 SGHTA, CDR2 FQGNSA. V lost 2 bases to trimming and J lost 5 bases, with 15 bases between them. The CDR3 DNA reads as TGTGCCAGCAGCTTATTTGGTTCAGGGTCGACTGAAGCTTTCTTT. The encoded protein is CASSLFGSGSTEAFF.

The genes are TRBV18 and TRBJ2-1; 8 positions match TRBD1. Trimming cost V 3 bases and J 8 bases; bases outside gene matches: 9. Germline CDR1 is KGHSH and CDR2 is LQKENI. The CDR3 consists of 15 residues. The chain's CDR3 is CASSPRNLQGDEQFF. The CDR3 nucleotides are TGTGCCAGCTCACCTAGAAATCTACAGGGGGATGAGCAGTTCTTC.

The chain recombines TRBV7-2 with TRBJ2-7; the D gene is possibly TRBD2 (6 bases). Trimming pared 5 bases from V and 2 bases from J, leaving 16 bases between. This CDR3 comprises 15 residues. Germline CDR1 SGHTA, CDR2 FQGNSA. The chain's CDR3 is CASSPLAFPTYEQYF. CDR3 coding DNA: TGTGCCAGCAGCCCGCTAGCGTTTCCTACCTACGAGCAGTACTTC.

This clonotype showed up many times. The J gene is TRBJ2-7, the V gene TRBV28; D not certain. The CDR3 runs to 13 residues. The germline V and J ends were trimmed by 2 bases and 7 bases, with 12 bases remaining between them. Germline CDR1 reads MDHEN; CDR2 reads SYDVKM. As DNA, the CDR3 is TGTGCCAGCAGTTTAATCGGGCCCTCAGAGCAGTACTTC. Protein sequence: CASSLIGPSEQYF. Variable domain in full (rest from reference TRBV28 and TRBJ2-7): DVKVTQSSRYLVKRTGEKVFLECVQDMDHENMFWYRQDPGLGLRLIYFSYDVKMKEKGDIPEGYSVSREKKERFSLILESASTNQTSMYLCASSLIGPSEQYFGPGTRLTVT.

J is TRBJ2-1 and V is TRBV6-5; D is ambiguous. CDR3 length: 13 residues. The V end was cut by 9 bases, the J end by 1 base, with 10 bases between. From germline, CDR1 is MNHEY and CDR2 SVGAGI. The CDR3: CASSDGSYNEQFF. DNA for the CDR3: TGTGCCAGTTCCGACGGATCCTACAATGAGCAGTTCTTC.

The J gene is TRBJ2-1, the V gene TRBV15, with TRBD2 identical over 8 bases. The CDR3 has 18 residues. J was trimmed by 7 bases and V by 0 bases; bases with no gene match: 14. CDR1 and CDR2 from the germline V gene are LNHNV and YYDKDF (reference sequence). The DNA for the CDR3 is TGTGCCACCAGCAGAGATCCGAGACCACTAGCGGAGACTAATGAGCAGTTCTTC. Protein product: CATSRDPRPLAETNEQFF. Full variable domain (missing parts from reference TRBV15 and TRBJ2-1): DAMVIQNPRYQVTQFGKPVTLSCSQTLNHNVMYWYQQKSSQAPKLLFHYYDKDFNNEADTPDNFQSRRPNTSFCFLDIRSPGLGDTAMYLCATSRDPRPLAETNEQFFGPGTRLTVL.

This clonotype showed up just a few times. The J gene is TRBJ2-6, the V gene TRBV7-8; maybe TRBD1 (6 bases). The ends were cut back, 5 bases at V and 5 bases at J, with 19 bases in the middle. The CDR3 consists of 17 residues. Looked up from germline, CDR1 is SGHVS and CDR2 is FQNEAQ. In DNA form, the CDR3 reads TGTGCCAGCAGCAGAACCGGACAGTCTCTGCGGGCCAACGTCCTGACTTTC. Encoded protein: CASSRTGQSLRANVLTF.

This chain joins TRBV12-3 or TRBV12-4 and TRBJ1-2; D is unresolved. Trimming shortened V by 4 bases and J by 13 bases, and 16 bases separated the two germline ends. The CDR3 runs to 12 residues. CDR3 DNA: TGTGCCAGCAGTTCCGCAATTTCCGGAAGCACCTTC. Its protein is CASSSAISGSTF.

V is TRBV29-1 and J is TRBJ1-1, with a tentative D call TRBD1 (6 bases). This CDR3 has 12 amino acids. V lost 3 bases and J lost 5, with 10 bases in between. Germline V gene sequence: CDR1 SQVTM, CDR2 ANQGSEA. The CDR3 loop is CSVERRGTEAFF. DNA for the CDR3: TGCAGCGTTGAGAGAAGGGGGACTGAAGCTTTCTTT.

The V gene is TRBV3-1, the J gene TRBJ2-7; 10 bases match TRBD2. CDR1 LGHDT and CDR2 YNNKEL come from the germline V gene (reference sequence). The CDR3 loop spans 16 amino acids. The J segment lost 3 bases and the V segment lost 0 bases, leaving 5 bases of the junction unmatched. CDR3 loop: CASSQEGLAALYEQYF. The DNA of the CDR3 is TGTGCCAGCAGCCAAGAAGGACTAGCGGCCCTCTACGAGCAGTACTTC.

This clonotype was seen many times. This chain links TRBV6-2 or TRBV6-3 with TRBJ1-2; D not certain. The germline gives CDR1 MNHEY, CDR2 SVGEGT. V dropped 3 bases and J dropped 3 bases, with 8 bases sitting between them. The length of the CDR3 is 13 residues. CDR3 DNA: TGTGCCAGCAGTTATAAGAGATACTATGGCTACACCTTC. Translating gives CASSYKRYYGYTF.

The CDR3 region has the DNA TGCGCCAGCAGCCTGGCAGGGGAGTACGAGCAGTACTTC. Protein sequence: CASSLAGEYEQYF. The V gene is TRBV5-1, the J gene TRBJ2-7; D is possibly TRBD1 (6 bases). Trimming stripped 4 bases from V and 4 bases from J, with 12 bases between. The CDR3 sequence is 13 residues long. Germline CDR1 is SGHRS and CDR2 is YFSETQ.

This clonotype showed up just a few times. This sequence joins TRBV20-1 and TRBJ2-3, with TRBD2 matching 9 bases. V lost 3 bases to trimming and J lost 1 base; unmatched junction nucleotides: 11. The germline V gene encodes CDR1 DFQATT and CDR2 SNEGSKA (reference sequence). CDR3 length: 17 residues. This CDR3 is CSASPLGAGGGTDTQYF. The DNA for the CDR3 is TGCAGTGCTAGCCCCCTTGGGGCGGGAGGGGGCACAGATACGCAGTATTTT.

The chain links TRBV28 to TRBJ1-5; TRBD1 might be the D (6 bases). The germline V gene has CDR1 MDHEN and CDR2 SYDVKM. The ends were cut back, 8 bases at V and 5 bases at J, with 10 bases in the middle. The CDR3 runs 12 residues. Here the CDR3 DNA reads TGTGCCAGCGGACAGCAGTATCAGCCCCAGCATTTT. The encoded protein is CASGQQYQPQHF. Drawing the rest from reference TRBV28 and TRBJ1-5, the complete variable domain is DVKVTQSSRYLVKRTGEKVFLECVQDMDHENMFWYRQDPGLGLRLIYFSYDVKMKEKGDIPEGYSVSREKKERFSLILESASTNQTSMYLCASGQQYQPQHFGDGTRLSIL.

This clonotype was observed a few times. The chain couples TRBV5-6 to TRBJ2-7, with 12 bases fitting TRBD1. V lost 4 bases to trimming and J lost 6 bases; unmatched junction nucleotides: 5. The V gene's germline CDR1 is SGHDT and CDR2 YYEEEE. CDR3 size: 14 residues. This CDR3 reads CASSPGTGGFEQYF. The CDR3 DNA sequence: TGTGCCAGCAGCCCCGGGACAGGGGGCTTCGAGCAGTACTTC.

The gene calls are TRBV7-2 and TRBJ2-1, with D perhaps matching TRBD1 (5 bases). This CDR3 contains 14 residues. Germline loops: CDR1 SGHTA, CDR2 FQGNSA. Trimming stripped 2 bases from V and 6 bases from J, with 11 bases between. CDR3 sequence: CASSLQGLFNEQFF. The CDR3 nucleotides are TGTGCCAGCAGCTTACAGGGTCTCTTCAATGAGCAGTTCTTC.

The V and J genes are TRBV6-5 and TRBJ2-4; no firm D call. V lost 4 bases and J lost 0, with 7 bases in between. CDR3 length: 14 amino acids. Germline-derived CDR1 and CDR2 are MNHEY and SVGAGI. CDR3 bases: TGTGCCAGCAGTTTAACAATAGCCAAAAACATTCAGTACTTC. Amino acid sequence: CASSLTIAKNIQYF.

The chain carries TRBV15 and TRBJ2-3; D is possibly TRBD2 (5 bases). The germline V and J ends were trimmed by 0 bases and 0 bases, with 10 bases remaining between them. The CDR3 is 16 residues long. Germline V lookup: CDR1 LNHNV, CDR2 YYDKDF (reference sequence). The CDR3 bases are TGTGCCACCAGCAGAGATGTGGGGAGAAGCACAGATACGCAGTATTTT. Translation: CATSRDVGRSTDTQYF.

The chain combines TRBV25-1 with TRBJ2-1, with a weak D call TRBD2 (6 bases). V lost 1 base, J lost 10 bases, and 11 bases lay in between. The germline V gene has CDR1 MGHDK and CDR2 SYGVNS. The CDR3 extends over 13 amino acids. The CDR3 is CASSELGLAEQFF. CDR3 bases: TGTGCCAGCAGTGAATTAGGGCTAGCGGAGCAGTTCTTC.

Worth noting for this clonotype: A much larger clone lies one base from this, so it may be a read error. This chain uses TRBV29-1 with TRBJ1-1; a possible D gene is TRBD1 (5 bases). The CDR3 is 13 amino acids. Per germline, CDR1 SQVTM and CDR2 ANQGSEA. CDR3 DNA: TGCCGCGCTGGACGGGCAGGGAGGACTGAAGCTTTCTTT. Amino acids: CRAGRAGRTEAFF.